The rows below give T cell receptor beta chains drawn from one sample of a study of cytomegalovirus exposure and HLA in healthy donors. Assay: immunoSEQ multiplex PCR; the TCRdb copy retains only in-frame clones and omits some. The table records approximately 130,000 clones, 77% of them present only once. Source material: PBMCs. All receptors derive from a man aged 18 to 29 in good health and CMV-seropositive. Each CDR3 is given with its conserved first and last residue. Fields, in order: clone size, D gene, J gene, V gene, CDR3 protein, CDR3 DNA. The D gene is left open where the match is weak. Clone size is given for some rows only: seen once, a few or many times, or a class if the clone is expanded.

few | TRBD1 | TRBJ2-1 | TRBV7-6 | CASQMTGGYNEQFF | TGTGCCAGCCAGATGACAGGGGGCTACAATGAGCAGTTCTTC
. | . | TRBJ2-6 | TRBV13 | CASSLVGSGANGLTF | TGTGCCAGCAGCTTAGTGGGGTCTGGGGCCAACGGCCTGACTTTC
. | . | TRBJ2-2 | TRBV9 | CASSAQWGDGPGELFF | TGTGCCAGCAGCGCGCAGTGGGGGGATGGTCCCGGGGAGCTGTTTTTT
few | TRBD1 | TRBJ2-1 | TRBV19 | CASSIAGRGWYEQFF | TGTGCCAGTAGTATAGCAGGCAGGGGGTGGTATGAGCAGTTCTTC
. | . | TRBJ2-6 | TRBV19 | CASSYQAGANVLTF | TGTGCCAGTAGTTATCAGGCCGGGGCCAACGTCCTGACTTTC
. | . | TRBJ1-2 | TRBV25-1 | CASSERGIGTLFYGYTF | TGTGCCAGCAGTGAAAGGGGGATCGGGACACTTTTCTATGGCTACACCTTC
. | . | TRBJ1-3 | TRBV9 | CASSAESSGNTIYF | TGTGCCAGCAGCGCGGAGAGCTCTGGAAACACCATATATTTT
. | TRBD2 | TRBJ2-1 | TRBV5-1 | CASSLGGTEGNEQFF | TGCGCCAGCAGCCTCGGGGGGACCGAAGGCAATGAGCAGTTCTTC
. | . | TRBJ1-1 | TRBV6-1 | CASCRGDMAEAFF | TGTGCCAGCTGCAGAGGCGATATGGCTGAAGCTTTCTTT
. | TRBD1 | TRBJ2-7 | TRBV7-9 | CASSNRDRGPYEQYF | TGTGCCAGCAGCAATCGGGACAGGGGGCCCTACGAGCAGTACTTC
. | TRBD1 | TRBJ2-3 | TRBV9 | CASSVGQGLGSTDTQYF | TGTGCCAGCAGCGTAGGACAGGGGTTGGGTAGCACAGATACGCAGTATTTT
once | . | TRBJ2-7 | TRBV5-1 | CASSLDVQTYEQYF | TGCGCCAGCAGCTTGGATGTACAGACCTACGAGCAGTACTTC
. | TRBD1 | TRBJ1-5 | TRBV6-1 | CASSWDRRDQPQHF | TGTGCCAGCAGTTGGGACAGGAGGGATCAGCCCCAGCATTTT
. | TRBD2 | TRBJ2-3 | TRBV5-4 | CASSLKLAGAADTQYF | TGTGCCAGCAGCTTGAAACTAGCGGGAGCAGCAGATACGCAGTATTTT
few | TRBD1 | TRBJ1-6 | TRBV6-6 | CASSSTGWNNSPLHF | TGTGCCAGCAGTTCGACAGGGTGGAATAATTCACCCCTCCACTTT
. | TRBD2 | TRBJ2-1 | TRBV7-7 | CASSLSGSPNEQFF | TGTGCTAGCAGCTTAAGCGGGAGCCCCAATGAGCAGTTCTTC